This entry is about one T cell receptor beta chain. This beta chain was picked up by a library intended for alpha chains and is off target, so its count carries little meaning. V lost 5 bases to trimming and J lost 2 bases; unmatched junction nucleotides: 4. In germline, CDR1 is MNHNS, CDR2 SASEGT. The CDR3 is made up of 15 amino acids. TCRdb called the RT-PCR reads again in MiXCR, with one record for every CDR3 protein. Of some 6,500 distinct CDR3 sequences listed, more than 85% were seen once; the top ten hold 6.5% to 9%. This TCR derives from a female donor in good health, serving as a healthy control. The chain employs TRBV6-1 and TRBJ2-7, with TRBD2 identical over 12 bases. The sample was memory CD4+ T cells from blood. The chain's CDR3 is CASSPGLAGPYEQYF. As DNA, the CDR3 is TGTGCCAGCAGTCCGGGACTAGCGGGCCCCTACGAGCAGTACTTC.